The sequence of this T cell receptor (beta chain) was determined in a study of blood T cells in healthy people across ages. Together with a sample-barcoded 5' primer, a J-beta primer mix was included in a second PCR lasting roughly 6 to 12 cycles. TCRdb independently ran MiXCR on the 5' RACE reads; one entry per CDR3 protein. This table has 650,000 to 950,000 distinct CDR3 sequences, under 55% appearing once. V lost 1 base and J lost 5, with 11 bases in between. The CDR3 extends over 14 amino acids. From germline, CDR1 is SGHDN and CDR2 FVKESK. This TCR was sampled from a man aged 55 to 70 in good health. The rearrangement links TRBV14 to TRBJ1-1; D gene ambiguous. Sequenced material: blood. In nucleotides, the CDR3 is TGTGCCAGCAGCCAAGCGGTCGGTCGGACTGAAGCTTTCTTT. This translates into CASSQAVGRTEAFF.